Each of the 15 T cell receptor beta chains below was sequenced from the same sample in a study of blood T cell repertoires in COVID-19. The data were produced by immunoSEQ multiplex PCR, yet TCRdb's version contains in-frame clones alone and is incomplete. The sample has 250,000 to 350,000 clones; approximately 83% are singletons. Sequences were obtained from PBMCs or T cells enriched from blood (not recorded which). These receptors originate from a woman aged 25 to 45 who had recovered from COVID-19.

The rearrangement uses TRBV7-9 and TRBJ2-1, with a possible D match to TRBD2 (6 bases). CDR3 length equals 14 residues. Germline loops: CDR1 SEHNR, CDR2 FQNEAQ (reference sequence). Deletions cut 5 bases from V and 3 bases from J, with 11 bases between. The CDR3 sequence: CASSPAAGYNEQFF. CDR3 DNA sequence: TGTGCCAGCAGCCCCGCAGCGGGCTACAATGAGCAGTTCTTC.

J is TRBJ1-1 and V is TRBV3-1 (or the pseudogene TRBV3-2); D call uncertain. The CDR3 spans 14 residues. CDR1 LGHDT and CDR2 YNNKEL come from the germline V gene (reference sequence). Trimming took off 3 bases at V and 3 bases at J, with 11 bases between the two ends. The CDR3 DNA is TGTGCCAGCAGCCAGGTCGCGGTCGACACTGAAGCTTTCTTT. Translated: CASSQVAVDTEAFF.

This clone came up once. The chain combines TRBV19 with TRBJ2-6, with D maybe TRBD2 (5 bases). V lost 10 bases, J lost 0 bases, and 19 bases lay in between. Germline V gives CDR1 LNHDA, CDR2 SQIVND (reference sequence). This CDR3 spans 17 amino acids. Here the CDR3 reads CATKGSNINSGANVLTF. In nucleotides, the CDR3 is TGTGCCACCAAAGGGAGTAACATAAACTCTGGGGCCAACGTCCTGACTTTC.

This chain joins TRBV7-9 and TRBJ2-3; TRBD2 agrees at 13 bases. Germline V gene data show CDR1 as SEHNR and CDR2 as FQNEAQ (reference sequence). CDR3 length: 16 amino acids. The J segment lost 2 bases and the V segment lost 4 bases, leaving 3 bases of the junction unmatched. The CDR3 DNA reads as TGTGCCAGCAGCTCCGGACTAGCGGGGGACACAGATACGCAGTATTTT. Residues: CASSSGLAGDTDTQYF.

The chain employs TRBV24-1 and TRBJ1-5; D unresolved. The V end was cut by 5 bases, the J end by 2 bases, with 3 bases between. The germline gives CDR1 KGHDR, CDR2 SFDVKD. The CDR3 runs 12 residues. CDR3: CATSVGNQPQHF. CDR3 in DNA: TGTGCCACCAGTGTCGGCAATCAGCCCCAGCATTTT.

Only one count was recorded for this clone. The chain carries TRBV7-2 and TRBJ2-7; D possibly corresponds to TRBD2 (5 bases). V lost 5 bases and J lost 4, with 12 bases in between. Germline CDR1 and CDR2: SGHTA and FQGNSA. The CDR3 totals 13 residues. In nucleotides, the CDR3 is TGTGCCAGCAGCACCTCCGAGGGATACGAGCAGTACTTC. Translation gives CASSTSEGYEQYF. Variable domain in full (rest from reference TRBV7-2 and TRBJ2-7): GAGVSQSPSNKVTEKGKDVELRCDPISGHTALYWYRQSLGQGLEFLIYFQGNSAPDKSGLPSDRFSAERTGGSVSTLTIQRTQQEDSAVYLCASSTSEGYEQYFGPGTRLTVT.

V usage is TRBV11-2 and J usage is TRBJ2-2, with 13 bases lining up with TRBD2. The germline V gene encodes CDR1 SGHAT and CDR2 FQNNGV. The CDR3 is 18 amino acids. Unmatched junction bases numbered 6, after V lost 4 bases and J lost 1 base. CDR3 protein: CASSSLRTSGGNTGELFF. The CDR3 bases are TGTGCCAGCAGCTCCTTGAGGACTAGCGGGGGGAACACCGGGGAGCTGTTTTTT.

The gene calls are TRBV2 and TRBJ2-7, with 16 bases identical to TRBD2. The junction had 5 bases not matched to a gene; V was cut back by 4 bases and J by 2 bases. CDR1 is SNHLY, CDR2 FYNNEI, per germline. The CDR3 is 17 residues long. The CDR3 sequence is CASSAGTSGRGTYEQYF. The CDR3, as DNA: TGTGCCAGCAGTGCCGGGACTAGCGGGAGGGGAACCTACGAGCAGTACTTC. The entire variable domain, with the rest obtained from reference TRBV2 and TRBJ2-7, is as follows: EPEVTQTPSHQVTQMGQEVILRCVPISNHLYFYWYRQILGQKVEFLVSFYNNEISEKSEIFDDQFSVERPDGSNFTLKIRSTKLEDSAMYFCASSAGTSGRGTYEQYFGPGTRLTVT.

The gene calls are TRBV5-1 and TRBJ2-3, with D possibly being TRBD1 (5 bases). V lost 0 bases, J lost 4 bases, and 12 bases lay in between. This CDR3 region has 15 residues. The germline V gene has CDR1 SGHRS and CDR2 YFSETQ. The CDR3 sequence is CASSLGGAPADTQYF. CDR3 DNA sequence: TGCGCCAGCAGCTTGGGGGGCGCCCCGGCAGATACGCAGTATTTT.

This chain joins TRBV5-1 and TRBJ1-1, with 9 bases lining up with TRBD1. Germline-derived CDR1 and CDR2 are SGHRS and YFSETQ. With V trimmed by 3 bases and J by 6 bases, 6 bases remained unmatched. The CDR3 has 14 residues. CDR3 coding DNA: TGCGCCAGCAGCTGGCGACAGGGGGATGCTGAAGCTTTCTTT. It translates to CASSWRQGDAEAFF.

V gene TRBV13 combines with J gene TRBJ2-1; D not certain. Germline V lookup: CDR1 PRHDT, CDR2 FYEKMQ (reference sequence). CDR3 length: 16 amino acids. V was trimmed by 1 base and J by 5 bases, leaving 15 bases between them. Here the CDR3 reads CASSLVPLRRHNEQFF. Written as DNA, the CDR3 is TGTGCCAGCAGCTTAGTACCTTTGCGGAGACACAATGAGCAGTTCTTC.

The V and J genes are TRBV5-1 and TRBJ1-2, with TRBD1 identical over 10 bases. V trimming: 4 bases; J trimming: 5 bases; junction bases outside the gene matches: 5. The germline V gene has CDR1 SGHRS and CDR2 YFSETQ. The CDR3 extends over 14 amino acids. Here the CDR3 reads CASSIGQGGYGYTF. The DNA of the CDR3 is TGCGCCAGCAGCATAGGACAGGGGGGGTATGGCTACACCTTC.

The chain links TRBV9 to TRBJ2-5, with D possibly being TRBD2 (7 bases). CDR1 SGDLS and CDR2 YYNGEE come from the germline V gene. The CDR3 consists of 15 residues. V lost 0 bases, J lost 4 bases, and 13 bases lay in between. The CDR3 coding sequence is TGTGCCAGCAGCGTAGGTGGGGGGGGCGGAGAGACCCAGTACTTC. This encodes CASSVGGGGGETQYF.

The rearrangement uses TRBV27 and TRBJ1-2, with no clear D. The CDR3 consists of 13 residues. Per the germline V gene, CDR1 is MNHEY and CDR2 is SMNVEV (reference sequence). Deletions cut 6 bases from V and 2 bases from J, with 10 bases between. The DNA for the CDR3 is TGTGCCAGCAGCCTGTTCGAGAACTATGGCTACACCTTC. Translation gives CASSLFENYGYTF.

The rearrangement joins TRBV27 to TRBJ2-7, with TRBD2 matching over 9 bases. This CDR3 has 15 amino acids. Per the germline V gene, CDR1 is MNHEY and CDR2 is SMNVEV (reference sequence). Trimming removed 4 bases from V and 3 bases from J; junction bases left unmatched: 7. CDR3 in amino acids: CASSWVWREGYEQYF. CDR3 bases: TGTGCCAGCAGTTGGGTGTGGCGGGAGGGCTACGAGCAGTACTTC.